The 26 T cell receptor beta chains given below trace back to one sample, sequenced in a study of beta chain features in type 1 diabetes. All of the isolated RNA was reverse transcribed, so expressed TCRB transcripts were sequenced. Profiling relied on immunoSEQ multiplex PCR, and the TCRdb table lists in-frame clones only, not all of them. The data contain 150,000 or so clones, around 51% of them singletons. Source material: Tregs from blood. These receptors were collected from a man between 18 and 29 years old in good health.

A few counts support this clone. The chain has TRBV13 and TRBJ2-7, with 7 bases that match TRBD2. This CDR3 comprises 16 residues. The germline V gene has CDR1 PRHDT and CDR2 FYEKMQ (reference sequence). The junction had 13 bases not matched to a gene; V was cut back by 5 bases and J by 3 bases. In nucleotides, the CDR3 is TGTGCCAGCAGCCCACGACTTGGACTAGTAGGCTACGAGCAGTACTTC. It is translated as CASSPRLGLVGYEQYF.

This clone has just a few counts. The chain combines TRBV10-3 with TRBJ2-7; 8 nucleotides agree with TRBD2. This CDR3 region has 14 residues. The V gene's germline CDR1 is ENHRY and CDR2 SYGVKD. Germline trimming cut 10 bases from V and 6 bases from J; bases unmatched to any gene: 14. CDR3 residues: CATKTAEREFEQYF. CDR3 in DNA: TGTGCCACCAAAACCGCAGAGCGGGAGTTCGAGCAGTACTTC.

This clone was seen a few times. This chain uses TRBV30 with TRBJ2-7, with 12 bases aligning to TRBD2. V dropped 0 bases and J dropped 4; count of bases not matched to a gene: 4. Germline V gives CDR1 GTSNPN, CDR2 SVGIG (reference sequence). There are 15 residues in the CDR3. The DNA of the CDR3 is TGTGCCTGGAGTGTACGTACTAGCGGGAGGTACGAGCAGTACTTC. The encoded protein is CAWSVRTSGRYEQYF.

This clone was recorded at least ten times. The rearrangement joins TRBV19 to TRBJ1-2; 8 bases match TRBD1. The CDR3 has 12 amino acids. V was clipped by 8 bases and J by 7 bases; unmatched bases: 6. CDR1 and CDR2 from the germline V gene are LNHDA and SQIVND (reference sequence). The CDR3 nucleotides are TGTGCCAGTTCGGACAGGGACGTTGGCTACACCTTC. This encodes CASSDRDVGYTF.

This clone was counted only a few times. The V and J genes are TRBV6-5 and TRBJ1-2, with 7 bases aligning to TRBD1. This CDR3 comprises 12 residues. CDR1 is MNHEY and CDR2 is SVGAGI in the germline V gene. The ends lost 5 bases at V and 6 bases at J; junction bases unmatched: 3. Here the CDR3 reads CASSEQGHGYTF. The CDR3 region has the DNA TGTGCCAGCAGTGAACAGGGGCATGGCTACACCTTC.

The gene calls are TRBV7-3 and TRBJ2-1; 13 positions match TRBD2. Unmatched junction bases numbered 4, after V lost 5 bases and J lost 6 bases. Germline CDR1 and CDR2: SGHTA and FQGTGA. The CDR3 spans 15 residues. The CDR3 loop reads CASSPGLAGANEQFF. For the CDR3, the DNA is TGTGCCAGCAGCCCCGGACTAGCGGGGGCCAATGAGCAGTTCTTC.

This clone turned up a few times. The rearrangement links TRBV7-3 to TRBJ2-5; tentative D call: TRBD1 (5 bases). The last part of the DNA fits TRBJ2-7 better; the J call may be wrong. The CDR3 spans 12 residues. Germline CDR1 reads SGHTA; CDR2 reads FQGTGA. The CDR3 nucleotides read TGTGCCAGCAGCCAGGGTCCTGGCGAGCAGTACTTC. This gives the protein CASSQGPGEQYF.

The V and J genes are TRBV5-6 and TRBJ2-7; D remains ambiguous. Germline V gene sequence: CDR1 SGHDT, CDR2 YYEEEE. V shed 4 bases and J shed 4 bases, with 6 bases lying between them. This CDR3 has 11 amino acids. The CDR3 sequence is CASSINYEQYF. The CDR3 nucleotides are TGTGCCAGCAGCATCAATTACGAGCAGTACTTC.

This clone was counted only a few times. CDR3 in amino acids: CASSAGLVGEQYF. The CDR3 bases are TGTGCCAGCAGTGCGGGACTAGTGGGCGAGCAGTACTTC. V and J are TRBV7-2 and TRBJ2-7; TRBD2 matches at 8 bases. Per the germline V gene, CDR1 is SGHTA and CDR2 is FQGNSA. V lost 6 bases, J lost 6 bases, and 7 bases stayed unmatched. The CDR3 loop spans 13 amino acids.

This clone has just a few counts. The chain joins TRBV6-6 to TRBJ2-2, with TRBD1 matching 12 bases. The CDR3 runs 16 residues. Trimming removed 6 bases from V and 3 bases from J; junction bases left unmatched: 5. Germline V gene data show CDR1 as MNHNY and CDR2 as SVGAGI (reference sequence). CDR3 DNA: TGTGCCAGCAGACTGGGACAGGGGGCTTACACCGGGGAGCTGTTTTTT. Its protein product is CASRLGQGAYTGELFF.

The chain combines TRBV29-1 with TRBJ1-1; the D is unclear. Germline V gene lookup returns CDR1 SQVTM and CDR2 ANQGSEA. The CDR3 runs to 14 residues. The V gene lost 2 bases and the J gene lost 4 bases, with 14 bases spanning the gap. The CDR3, as DNA: TGCAGCGTTGAAATCATCGGGGTGGTCACTGAAGCTTTCTTT. Protein sequence: CSVEIIGVVTEAFF.

This chain joins TRBV10-3 and TRBJ2-1, with TRBD2 matching 7 bases. J was trimmed by 4 bases and V by 11 bases; bases with no gene match: 8. From germline, CDR1 is ENHRY and CDR2 SYGVKD. The CDR3 has 13 residues. CDR3 bases: TGTGCCCTCGGACTAGGGCCTTACAATGAGCAGTTCTTC. This encodes CALGLGPYNEQFF.

This clone was counted only a few times. The chain uses TRBV7-9 and TRBJ2-7; D ambiguous. The V gene lost 7 bases and the J gene lost 1 base, with 8 bases spanning the gap. This CDR3 is 12 amino acids long. Per germline, CDR1 SEHNR and CDR2 FQNEAQ (reference sequence). CDR3 in amino acids: CASTYSSYEQYF. CDR3 DNA sequence: TGTGCCAGCACCTACTCTTCCTACGAGCAGTACTTC. Full variable domain (outside the CDR3, taken from reference TRBV7-9 and TRBJ2-7): DTGVSQNPRHKITKRGQNVTFRCDPISEHNRLYWYRQTLGQGPEFLTYFQNEAQLEKSRLLSDRFSAERPKGSFSTLEIQRTEQGDSAMYLCASTYSSYEQYFGPGTRLTVT.

This clone was seen a single time. The chain employs TRBV9 and TRBJ1-3; D uncertain. V gave up 0 bases and J gave up 1 base, with 8 bases separating them. This CDR3 is 15 amino acids long. From germline, CDR1 is SGDLS and CDR2 YYNGEE. The CDR3 DNA follows: TGTGCCAGCAGCGTAGCTGCAGAATCTGGAAACACCATATATTTT. It specifies CASSVAAESGNTIYF. Drawing the rest from reference TRBV9 and TRBJ1-3, the complete variable domain is DSGVTQTPKHLITATGQRVTLRCSPRSGDLSVYWYQQSLDQGLQFLIQYYNGEERAKGNILERFSAQQFPDLHSELNLSSLELGDSALYFCASSVAAESGNTIYFGEGSWLTVV.

V usage is TRBV2 and J usage is TRBJ1-1; possibly TRBD1 for D (6 bases). The CDR3 sequence is 13 residues long. CDR1 is SNHLY, CDR2 FYNNEI, per germline. Trimming stripped 4 bases from V and 11 bases from J, with 17 bases between. The CDR3 nucleotides read TGTGCCAGCAGTGGGGACGAGCAGGGGACGGCTTTCTTT. Protein sequence: CASSGDEQGTAFF.

In this sample, this clone turned up once. The rearrangement links TRBV7-3 to TRBJ2-1; 7 positions match TRBD2. This CDR3 has 17 amino acids. The germline V gene has CDR1 SGHTA and CDR2 FQGTGA. The trim removed 0 bases at V and 6 bases at J, leaving 11 bases unmatched. Written as DNA, the CDR3 is TGTGCCAGCAGCTTAACGGGATCGGGGGAGGGCCTCAATGAGCAGTTCTTC. The encoded protein is CASSLTGSGEGLNEQFF.

V usage is TRBV11-1 and J usage is TRBJ2-6; D perhaps matches TRBD2 (5 bases). Germline V gives CDR1 SGHAT, CDR2 FQDESV (reference sequence). This CDR3 comprises 15 residues. Trimming shortened V by 4 bases and J by 1 base, and 8 bases separated the two germline ends. DNA of the CDR3: TGTGCCAGCAGCTCCGGGGTTTCTGGGGCCAACGTCCTGACTTTC. This translates into CASSSGVSGANVLTF.

This clone was recorded a few times. For the CDR3, the DNA is TGTGCCAGCAGCTTAGAGGCACTCGGGGAGACCCAGTACTTC. Its protein product is CASSLEALGETQYF. The V gene is TRBV7-6, the J gene TRBJ2-5; D unresolved. The CDR3 runs 14 residues. V gave up 1 base and J gave up 5 bases, with 11 bases separating them. Germline V gene lookup returns CDR1 SGHVS and CDR2 FNYEAQ.

The table lists this clone with a count of one. This chain links TRBV7-3 with TRBJ1-2; no firm D call. This CDR3 region has 15 residues. Germline V gene lookup returns CDR1 SGHTA and CDR2 FQGTGA. V lost 2 bases, J lost 4 bases, and 14 bases lay in between. The CDR3 here is CASSLEGRPPYGYTF. CDR3 nucleotide sequence: TGTGCCAGCAGCTTAGAGGGCAGGCCGCCCTATGGCTACACCTTC.

A few counts support this clone. The chain joins TRBV27 to TRBJ1-1; 9 positions match TRBD1. The CDR3 has 14 residues. Unmatched junction bases numbered 3, after V lost 3 bases and J lost 4 bases. The germline CDR1 and CDR2 sequences are MNHEY and SMNVEV (reference sequence). Written as DNA, the CDR3 is TGTGCCAGCAGTTTGGGACAGGGAGGCACTGAAGCTTTCTTT. Translation gives CASSLGQGGTEAFF.

The chain has TRBV6-5 and TRBJ1-1; 7 bases align to TRBD1. The CDR3 contains 14 residues. The J segment lost 3 bases and the V segment lost 2 bases, leaving 3 bases of the junction unmatched. Germline assignment: CDR1 MNHEY and CDR2 SVGAGI. Here the CDR3 DNA reads TGTGCCAGCAGTTACGGGACAGCAGACACTGAAGCTTTCTTT. This translates into CASSYGTADTEAFF.

This clone has just one count. V gene TRBV9 combines with J gene TRBJ1-6; D gene uncertain. The germline V and J ends were trimmed by 0 bases and 10 bases, with 20 bases remaining between them. The CDR3 runs to 17 residues. Germline CDR1 and CDR2: SGDLS and YYNGEE. The CDR3 DNA follows: TGTGCCAGCAGCGTAGTTCCCGGGATACCCTCGGCGTCACCCCTCCACTTT. It codes for CASSVVPGIPSASPLHF.

The gene calls are TRBV5-5 and TRBJ2-5; a possible D gene is TRBD2 (7 bases). Trimming cost V 3 bases and J 6 bases, with 9 bases left between them. Germline loops: CDR1 SGHKS, CDR2 YYEKEE (reference sequence). This CDR3 comprises 12 residues. The chain's CDR3 is CASSSGGQTQYF. The DNA of the CDR3 is TGTGCCAGCAGCTCGGGGGGCCAGACCCAGTACTTC.

The chain recombines TRBV7-8 with TRBJ2-7; possibly TRBD1 for D (6 bases). Trimming left V 7 bases short and J 2 bases short, with 21 bases between. Germline CDR1 SGHVS, CDR2 FQNEAQ. The CDR3 is made up of 16 amino acids. CDR3 coding DNA: TGTGCCAGCAACCCCTCCCAGGAACAGGGCGCCTACGAGCAGTACTTC. Protein: CASNPSQEQGAYEQYF. Based on the CDR3 plus reference TRBV7-8 and TRBJ2-7, the full variable domain is GAGVSQSPRYKVAKRGQDVALRCDPISGHVSLFWYQQALGQGPEFLTYFQNEAQLDKSGLPSDRFFAERPEGSVSTLKIQRTQQEDSAVYLCASNPSQEQGAYEQYFGPGTRLTVT.

In its sample, this clone was seen a few times. J is TRBJ1-1 and V is TRBV19; 8 nucleotides line up with TRBD1. Losses at the gene ends were 3 bases for V and 4 bases for J; bases not matched to a gene: 7. In germline, CDR1 is LNHDA, CDR2 SQIVND (reference sequence). CDR3 size: 15 residues. CDR3 nucleotides: TGTGCCAGTAGTATTATCAGGGGGCATGGCACTGAAGCTTTCTTT. Amino acid sequence: CASSIIRGHGTEAFF. Looking up the rest from reference TRBV19 and TRBJ1-1 gives the full variable domain: DGGITQSPKYLFRKEGQNVTLSCEQNLNHDAMYWYRQDPGQGLRLIYYSQIVNDFQKGDIAEGYSVSREKKESFPLTVTSAQKNPTAFYLCASSIIRGHGTEAFFGQGTRLTVV.

This clone was seen a handful of times. The rearrangement links TRBV5-1 to TRBJ2-6; TRBD2 aligns across 12 bases. Trimming at V came to 0 bases and at J to 0 bases, leaving 7 bases not matched to a gene. The CDR3 has 20 residues. The germline CDR1 and CDR2 sequences are SGHRS and YFSETQ. DNA of the CDR3: TGCGCCAGCAGCTTGGGGGGACTAGCGGGCGAAAGCTCTGGGGCCAACGTCCTGACTTTC. Amino acid sequence: CASSLGGLAGESSGANVLTF.